These T cell receptor beta chains were read from a single sample in a study of graft-versus-host responses after intestinal transplantation. TCRdb's table, derived via immunoSEQ multiplex PCR, lists solely in-frame clones and lacks some. The sample gives about 70,000 clones, about 80% of which show up once; 0.39% is in the top ten. These receptors' targets are unknown. This specimen consisted of unstimulated CD4+ T cells sorted from spleen or lymph node cells, obtained before transplant. The receptors were sampled from a human donor who was the organ donor for an intestinal transplant. Each CDR3 is given with its conserved first and last residue. A D gene is named only where the DNA matches it firmly. Size values are once, few and many counts, or a class for expanded clones, and some rows have none.

TRBD1	NA	TRBV5-1	TRBJ1-1	CASSAWTGQNTEAFF	TGCGCCAGCAGCGCTTGGACAGGTCAGAACACTGAAGCTTTCTTT
TRBD1	NA	TRBV6-6	TRBJ1-4	CASSQRQGNEKLFF	TGTGCCAGCAGCCAAAGACAGGGAAATGAAAAACTGTTTTTT
TRBD1	once	TRBV11-2	TRBJ1-5	CASSLGDRGNQPQHF	TGTGCCAGCAGCCTCGGGGACAGGGGCAATCAGCCCCAGCATTTT
NA	NA	TRBV29-1	TRBJ1-2	CSVATRWGGGFGTNYGYTF	TGCAGCGTTGCCACCCGGTGGGGGGGCGGGTTCGGGACTAACTATGGCTACACCTTC
NA	once	TRBV6-1	TRBJ2-3	CATQGSTDTQYF	TGTGCCACACAGGGTAGCACAGATACGCAGTATTTT
NA	NA	TRBV28	TRBJ2-2	CASSLNTGELFF	TGTGCCAGCAGTCTCAACACCGGGGAGCTGTTTTTT
TRBD2	NA	TRBV10-2	TRBJ2-3	CATGVGTSGSDTQYF	TGCGCCACGGGGGTTGGGACTAGCGGGTCAGATACGCAGTATTTT
NA	NA	TRBV16	TRBJ1-1	CASSHETVFLNTEAFF	TGTGCCAGCAGCCACGAGACAGTTTTTTTGAACACTGAAGCTTTCTTT
NA	NA	TRBV2	TRBJ1-5	CASSDTGRNQPQHF	TGTGCCAGCAGTGACACAGGGCGCAATCAGCCCCAGCATTTT
NA	NA	TRBV5-1	TRBJ1-1	CASSPSGRAHTEAFF	TGCGCCAGCAGCCCCTCGGGCAGGGCCCATACTGAAGCTTTCTTT
NA	NA	TRBV5-6	TRBJ2-3	CASSLIGEEPTDTQYF	TGTGCCAGCAGCTTGATAGGGGAGGAGCCCACAGATACGCAGTATTTT
NA	NA	TRBV28	TRBJ1-3	CASRQGGSGNTIYF	TGTGCCAGCAGACAGGGTGGCTCTGGAAACACCATATATTTT
TRBD2	NA	TRBV4-2	TRBJ2-3	CASSQGTSGGTDTQYF	TGTGCCAGCAGCCAAGGGACTAGCGGGGGCACAGATACGCAGTATTTT
TRBD1	NA	TRBV19	TRBJ2-3	CASSAGGRADTQYF	TGTGCCAGTAGCGCAGGGGGCAGGGCAGATACGCAGTATTTT
TRBD1	NA	TRBV27	TRBJ2-2	CASSRNNGGTGGVTGELFF	TGTGCCAGCAGTCGTAATAACGGCGGGACAGGGGGTGTCACCGGGGAGCTGTTTTTT
NA	NA	TRBV6-5	TRBJ2-2	CASSYSRVSTGELFF	TGTGCCAGCAGTTACAGTCGGGTCAGCACCGGGGAGCTGTTTTTT
TRBD1	NA	TRBV19	TRBJ1-6	CASSIQGADNSPLHF	TGTGCCAGTAGTATACAGGGGGCAGATAATTCACCCCTCCACTTT
TRBD2	NA	TRBV11-3	TRBJ2-1	CASSWGAGGSSYNEQFF	TGTGCCAGCAGCTGGGGAGCGGGGGGAAGCTCCTACAATGAGCAGTTCTTC
TRBD1	NA	TRBV4-3	TRBJ1-3	CASSQVVGQGGNTIYF	TGCGCCAGCAGCCAAGTCGTCGGACAGGGTGGAAACACCATATATTTT
NA	NA	TRBV27	TRBJ1-4	CASRVGGTANEKLFF	TGTGCCAGCAGGGTGGGGGGAACGGCTAATGAAAAACTGTTTTTT
TRBD1	NA	TRBV14	TRBJ2-2	CASSQGWDRVDTGELFF	TGTGCCAGCAGCCAAGGTTGGGACAGGGTAGACACCGGGGAGCTGTTTTTT
NA	NA	TRBV30	TRBJ1-6	CAWRANSPLHF	TGTGCCTGGAGGGCTAATTCACCCCTCCACTTT
TRBD1	once	TRBV5-5	TRBJ1-2	CASSLGQGGIYGYTF	TGTGCCAGCAGCTTGGGACAGGGGGGCATCTATGGCTACACCTTC
NA	once	TRBV7-6	TRBJ1-3	CASSLATRGISSGNTIYF	TGTGCCAGCAGCTTAGCCACGCGGGGTATTAGCTCTGGAAACACCATATATTTT
NA	NA	TRBV9	TRBJ2-3	CASSVEHRDTDTQYF	TGTGCCAGCAGCGTAGAGCACAGGGACACAGATACGCAGTATTTT
NA	NA	TRBV11-2	TRBJ1-3	CASSLGDISGNTIYF	TGTGCCAGCAGCTTAGGTGACATCTCTGGAAACACCATATATTTT
NA	NA	TRBV7-9	TRBJ2-3	CASSLWATSTDTQYF	TGTGCCAGCAGCTTATGGGCGACGAGCACAGATACGCAGTATTTT
NA	NA	TRBV10-1	TRBJ2-3	CASSSEGTRWDTQYF	TGCGCCAGCAGCTCCGAGGGCACCAGGTGGGATACGCAGTATTTT
NA	NA	TRBV25-1	TRBJ2-2	CASSDYSASGSGELFF	TGTGCCAGCAGTGACTATAGCGCTTCTGGGTCCGGGGAGCTGTTTTTT